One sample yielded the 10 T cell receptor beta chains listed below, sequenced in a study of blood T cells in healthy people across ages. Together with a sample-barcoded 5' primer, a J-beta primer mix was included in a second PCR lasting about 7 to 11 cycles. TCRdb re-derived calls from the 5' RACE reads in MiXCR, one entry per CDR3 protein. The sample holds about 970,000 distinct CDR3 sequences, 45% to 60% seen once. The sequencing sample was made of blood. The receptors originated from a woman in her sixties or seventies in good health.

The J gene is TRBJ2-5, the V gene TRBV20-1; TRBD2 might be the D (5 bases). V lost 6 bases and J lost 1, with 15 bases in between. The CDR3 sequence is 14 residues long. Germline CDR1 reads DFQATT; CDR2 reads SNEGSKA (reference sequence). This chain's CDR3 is CSARLGGGQETQYF. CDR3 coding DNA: TGCAGTGCCCGCCTTGGAGGTGGCCAAGAGACCCAGTACTTC.

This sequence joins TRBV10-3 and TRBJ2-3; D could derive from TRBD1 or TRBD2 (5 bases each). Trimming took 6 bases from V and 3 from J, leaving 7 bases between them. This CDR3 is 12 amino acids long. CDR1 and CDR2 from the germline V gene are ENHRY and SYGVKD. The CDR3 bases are TGTGCCATCAGGGGGGATACAGATACGCAGTATTTT. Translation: CAIRGDTDTQYF.

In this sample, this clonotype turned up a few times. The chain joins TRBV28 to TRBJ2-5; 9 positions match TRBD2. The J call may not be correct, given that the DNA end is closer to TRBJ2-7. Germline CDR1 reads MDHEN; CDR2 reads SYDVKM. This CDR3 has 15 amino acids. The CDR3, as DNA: TGTGCCAGCAGTTCGGGTAGCGGGAGTAAGTACGAGCAGTACTTC. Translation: CASSSGSGSKYEQYF.

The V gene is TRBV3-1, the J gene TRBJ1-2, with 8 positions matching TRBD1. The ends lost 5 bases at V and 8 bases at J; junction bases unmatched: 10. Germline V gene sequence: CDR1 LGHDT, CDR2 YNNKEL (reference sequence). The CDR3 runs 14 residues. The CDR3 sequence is CASSIDRGTRGYTF. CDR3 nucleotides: TGTGCCAGCAGCATAGACAGGGGCACAAGAGGCTACACCTTC.

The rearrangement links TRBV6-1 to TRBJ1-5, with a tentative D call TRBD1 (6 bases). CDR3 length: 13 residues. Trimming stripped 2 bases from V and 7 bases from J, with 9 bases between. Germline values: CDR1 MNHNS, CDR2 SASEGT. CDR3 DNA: TGTGCCAGCAGTGAAACAGACAGGCAGCCCCAGCATTTT. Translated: CASSETDRQPQHF.

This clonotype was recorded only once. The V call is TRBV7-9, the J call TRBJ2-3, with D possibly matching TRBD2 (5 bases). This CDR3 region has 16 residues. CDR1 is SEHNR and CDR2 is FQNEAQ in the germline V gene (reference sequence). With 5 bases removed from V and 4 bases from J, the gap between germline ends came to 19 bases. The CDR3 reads CASSQGGAFTADTQYF. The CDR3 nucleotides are TGTGCCAGCAGCCAAGGAGGCGCTTTTACCGCAGATACGCAGTATTTT.

CDR3 sequence reads: CAISFEDEQFF. The DNA of the CDR3 is TGTGCCATCAGTTTTGAGGATGAGCAGTTCTTC. The chain uses TRBV10-3 and TRBJ2-1; D is ambiguous. CDR1 is ENHRY, CDR2 SYGVKD, per germline. The CDR3 extends over 11 amino acids. V was clipped by 5 bases and J by 8 bases, with 7 bases between them.

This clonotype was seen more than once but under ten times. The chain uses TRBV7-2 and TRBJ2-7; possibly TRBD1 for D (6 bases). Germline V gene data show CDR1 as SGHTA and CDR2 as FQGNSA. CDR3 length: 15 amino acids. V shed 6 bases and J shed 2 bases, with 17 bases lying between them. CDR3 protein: CASSYSGTPPYEQYF. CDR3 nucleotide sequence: TGTGCCAGCAGTTATTCCGGGACACCCCCCTACGAGCAGTACTTC.

This CDR3 is CASDRLARYEQYF. The CDR3 DNA reads TGTGCCAGCGATCGACTAGCCCGCTACGAGCAGTACTTC. This sequence joins TRBV2 and TRBJ2-7; 7 bases are shared with TRBD2. Trimming removed 8 bases from V and 3 bases from J; junction bases left unmatched: 7. This CDR3 region has 13 residues. The germline CDR1 and CDR2 sequences are SNHLY and FYNNEI. Full variable domain (missing parts from reference TRBV2 and TRBJ2-7): EPEVTQTPSHQVTQMGQEVILRCVPISNHLYFYWYRQILGQKVEFLVSFYNNEISEKSEIFDDQFSVERPDGSNFTLKIRSTKLEDSAMYFCASDRLARYEQYFGPGTRLTVT.

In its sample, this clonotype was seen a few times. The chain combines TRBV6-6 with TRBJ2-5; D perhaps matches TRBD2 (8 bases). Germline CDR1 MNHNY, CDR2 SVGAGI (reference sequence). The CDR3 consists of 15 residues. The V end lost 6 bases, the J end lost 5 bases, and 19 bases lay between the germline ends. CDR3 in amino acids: CASSPGVAGQETQYF. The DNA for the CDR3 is TGTGCCAGCAGCCCCGGGGTAGCGGGACAGGAGACCCAGTACTTC.